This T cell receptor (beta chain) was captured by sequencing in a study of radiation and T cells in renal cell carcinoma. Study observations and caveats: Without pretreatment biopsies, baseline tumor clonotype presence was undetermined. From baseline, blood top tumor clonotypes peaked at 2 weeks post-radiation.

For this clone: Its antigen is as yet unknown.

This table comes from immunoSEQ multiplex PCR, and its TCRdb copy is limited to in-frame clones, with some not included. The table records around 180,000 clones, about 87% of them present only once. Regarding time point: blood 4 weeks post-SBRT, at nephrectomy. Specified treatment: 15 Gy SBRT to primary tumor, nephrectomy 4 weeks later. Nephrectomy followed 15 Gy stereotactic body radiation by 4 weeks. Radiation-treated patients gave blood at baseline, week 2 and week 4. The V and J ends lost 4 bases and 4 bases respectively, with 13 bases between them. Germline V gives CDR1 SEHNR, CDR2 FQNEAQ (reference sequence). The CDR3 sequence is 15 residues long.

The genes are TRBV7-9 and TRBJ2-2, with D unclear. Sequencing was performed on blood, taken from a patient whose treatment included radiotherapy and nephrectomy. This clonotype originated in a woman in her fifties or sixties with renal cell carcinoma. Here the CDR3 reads CASSSGDPSTGELFF. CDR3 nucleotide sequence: TGTGCCAGCAGCTCAGGTGACCCTAGCACCGGGGAGCTGTTTTTT.